This T cell receptor beta chain was found in a study of PD-1 blockade in mismatch repair-deficient tumors. Sequenced by immunoSEQ multiplex PCR; TCRdb stores in-frame clones only, minus some. The sample has some 110,000 clones; 60% to 85% are singletons. Germline CDR1 and CDR2: GTSNPN and SVGIG (reference sequence). CDR3 length: 13 amino acids. Trimming took 3 bases from V and 2 from J, leaving 11 bases between them. The chain joins TRBV30 to TRBJ2-7, with D perhaps TRBD1 or TRBD2 (5 bases each). This TCR came from an adult with mismatch repair-deficient cancer. This specimen consisted of peripheral blood, obtained about 60 weeks after starting pembrolizumab. In nucleotides, the CDR3 is TGTGCCTGGAGCCGGGACCGACCCTACGAGCAGTACTTC. Protein product: CAWSRDRPYEQYF. Together with reference TRBV30 and TRBJ2-7, the CDR3 gives the full variable domain: SQTIHQWPATLVQPVGSPLSLECTVEGTSNPNLYWYRQAAGRGLQLLFYSVGIGQISSEVPQNLSASRPQDRQFILSSKKLLLSDSGFYLCAWSRDRPYEQYFGPGTRLTVT.